This is a list of T cell receptor beta chains from one sample in a study of shared clonotypes between healthy human individuals. TCRdb's table, derived via immunoSEQ multiplex PCR, lists solely in-frame clones and lacks some. The top ten hold about 0.37% of the sample, which has more than 2,000,000 clones, approximately 93% seen once. The material sequenced was naive CD4+ T cells from PBMCs. The receptors derive from a man younger than 35 in good health. Some clones in this sample may be carry-over from other donors' samples. Each CDR3 is given with its conserved first and last residue. The D gene is left open where the match is weak. Clone size is given for some rows only: seen once, a few or many times, or a class if the clone is expanded.

>TRBV25-1|TRBJ1-1|-|once
TGTGCCAGCAGGTGGGGGGGAGGAGGATCTGAAGCTTTCTTT
CASRWGGGGSEAFF
>TRBV7-9|TRBJ2-3|-|-
TGTGCCAGCAGCTTAGCCCTGAGGCAGGGGATCCCAGATACGCAGTATTTT
CASSLALRQGIPDTQYF
>TRBV28|TRBJ2-1|TRBD2|-
TGTGCCAGCACGACCGGGGGGGTACGGGAGCAGTTCTTC
CASTTGGVREQFF
>TRBV19|TRBJ1-1|-|-
TGTGCCAGTATGGGTTACACTGAAGCTTTCTTT
CASMGYTEAFF
>TRBV10-3|TRBJ2-7|-|-
TGTGCCATCAGTGAGTCTGAGAACAGACCCTACGAGCAGTACTTC
CAISESENRPYEQYF
>TRBV4-3|TRBJ1-1|-|-
TGCGCCAGCAGCCCCATCCCGGCCCTTGAAGCTTTCTTT
CASSPIPALEAFF
>TRBV28|TRBJ1-1|-|-
TGTGCCAGCAGTTTGGGAGAAGGAAACACTGAAGCTTTCTTT
CASSLGEGNTEAFF
>TRBV5-4|TRBJ1-2|-|-
TGTGCCAGCAGCCCGCCCCAGAGAGATGGCTACACCTTC
CASSPPQRDGYTF
>TRBV20-1|TRBJ1-1|-|-
TGCAGTGCTAGGACCCCCGGGGAAGCTTTCTTT
CSARTPGEAFF
>TRBV5-4|TRBJ2-2|TRBD2|-
TGTGCCAGCAGCTTCCTAGCGGGAAACACCGGGGAGCTGTTTTTT
CASSFLAGNTGELFF
>TRBV5-1|TRBJ2-7|TRBD1|-
TGCGCCAGCAGCTTAACAGGGGTGAGTGGCGAGCAGTACTTC
CASSLTGVSGEQYF
>TRBV7-2|TRBJ2-1|-|-
TGTGCCAGCAGCTCTATGCAGGCAAACAATGAGCAGTTCTTC
CASSSMQANNEQFF
>TRBV15|TRBJ1-2|-|once
TGTGCCACCAGCAGAGGCCGGTACGATGGCTACACCTTC
CATSRGRYDGYTF
>TRBV4-2|TRBJ1-2|-|-
TGTGCCAGCAGCCAAGATTATACGACAGCCAACTATGGCTACACCTTC
CASSQDYTTANYGYTF
>TRBV27|TRBJ2-3|TRBD1|-
TGTGCCAGCGGGGACAGGGGGTGGTACGGGGTGGATACGCAGTATTTT
CASGDRGWYGVDTQYF
>TRBV2|TRBJ1-4|-|-
TGTGCCAGCAGTGAAGCGCTTTTTAGGGGGACTAATGAAAAACTGTTTTTT
CASSEALFRGTNEKLFF
>TRBV6-1|TRBJ1-2|-|-
TGTGCCAGCAGTGTGTCCGGAACGCCCTATGGCTACACCTTC
CASSVSGTPYGYTF
>TRBV11-3|TRBJ2-7|-|-
TGTGCCAGCAGCTTAGATCGGTGGGAGGACGAGCAGTACTTC
CASSLDRWEDEQYF
>TRBV7-3|TRBJ2-1|-|-
TGTGCCAGCAGCTTAACTAGCGGTTTAAATGAGCAGTTCTTC
CASSLTSGLNEQFF
>TRBV5-1|TRBJ2-1|TRBD2|once
TGCGCCAGCAGCGGACTAGCGGGACCAAATGAGCAGTTCTTC
CASSGLAGPNEQFF
>TRBV11-3|TRBJ1-1|-|-
TGTGCCAGCAGCCCTAGAGGGGGGGCGAACACTGAAGCTTTCTTT
CASSPRGGANTEAFF
>TRBV28|TRBJ2-7|TRBD1|-
TGTGCCAGCAGCCAGTCAGGGACAGGGCCCTACGAGCAGTACTTC
CASSQSGTGPYEQYF
>TRBV7-8|TRBJ1-4|TRBD1|-
TGTGCCAGCAGCTCGTCCAGGGGGCGGGCTAATGAAAAACTGTTTTTT
CASSSSRGRANEKLFF
>TRBV19|TRBJ2-7|TRBD2|once
TGTGCCAGTAGTAATGGTCGGGGGGGCTACGAGCAGTACTTC
CASSNGRGGYEQYF
>TRBV27|TRBJ2-7|-|-
TGTGCCAGCAGTAGGGACACTTCCTACGAGCAGTACTTC
CASSRDTSYEQYF
>TRBV6-6|TRBJ2-5|-|-
TGTGCCAGCAGTTGGGGAGAGACCCAGTACTTC
CASSWGETQYF
>TRBV7-9|TRBJ2-1|-|-
TGTGCCAGCACGGAAGAACCGGGATACCAGTTCTTC
CASTEEPGYQFF
>TRBV19|TRBJ2-1|TRBD2|-
TGTGCCAGTAGTATAGATTTGAGCGGGGCCTACAATGAGCAGTTCTTC
CASSIDLSGAYNEQFF
>TRBV5-1|TRBJ2-7|-|-
TGCGCCAGCAGCTTGGTGAGCCGGTACGAGCAGTACTTC
CASSLVSRYEQYF
>TRBV7-3|TRBJ2-2|-|-
TGTGCCAGCAGCTTATTCCCGAACACCGGGGAGCTGTTTTTT
CASSLFPNTGELFF
>TRBV6-6|TRBJ2-3|TRBD2|once
TGTGCCAGCAGACCCGGGGGGTCGCGCACAGATACGCAGTATTTT
CASRPGGSRTDTQYF
>TRBV5-1|TRBJ2-1|TRBD2|-
TGCGCCAGCAGCTCGGGACTAGCGGGGCACAATGAGCAGTTCTTC
CASSSGLAGHNEQFF
>TRBV5-1|TRBJ2-7|TRBD1|-
TGCGCCAGCAGCTTGGCGATCCGGGACAGGGCGGGTGAGCAGTACTTC
CASSLAIRDRAGEQYF
>TRBV28|TRBJ2-1|-|-
TGTGCCAGCATCAGTTTAGAGAGAAATGAGCAGTTCTTC
CASISLERNEQFF
>TRBV7-2|TRBJ2-7|TRBD1|-
TGTGCCAGCAGCATAGCCACAGGGGCGCTCCACCACGAGCAGTACTTC
CASSIATGALHHEQYF
>TRBV25-1|TRBJ1-2|-|-
TGTGCCAGCAGCCAGGGACTGATGAAGAATGGCTACACCTTC
CASSQGLMKNGYTF
>TRBV19|TRBJ2-2|-|-
TGTGCCAGTAGTATGGTTCTGAACACCGGGGAGCTGTTTTTT
CASSMVLNTGELFF